This T cell receptor beta chain was captured by sequencing in a study of T-cell memory formation after mild COVID-19. The study's findings and limits: Clones shrinking from day 15 to 85 showed even CD4/CD8 mixes; later expanders tilted CD4+.

TCRdb called the 5' RACE reads again in MiXCR, with one record for every CDR3 protein. The repertoire holds under 200,000 distinct CDR3 sequences, with 11% as singletons. With 6 bases clipped from V and 8 bases from J, the junction kept 17 bases outside the gene matches. Germline-derived CDR1 and CDR2 are SNHLY and FYNNEI. The length of the CDR3 is 16 residues. Comments on this clonotype: The target antigen is unknown.

Sequenced material: PBMCs or a T cell subset sorted from them (not recorded which). The sequence was obtained from a man between 18 and 29 years old who had mild COVID-19 (a few samples of this study predate the infection). Cell type and time point are not known. The rearrangement joins TRBV2 to TRBJ1-2; TRBD1 agrees at 8 bases. The CDR3 DNA is TGTGCCAGCAGACGACCGCAGGGGGCCAGGGTTCGGGGCTACACCTTC. It specifies CASRRPQGARVRGYTF.